These 3 T cell receptor beta chains were sequenced from one sample in a study of cytomegalovirus exposure and HLA in healthy donors. 60 Vbeta and 13 Jbeta primers were used in PCR. Repertoires were generated with immunoSEQ multiplex PCR, while TCRdb's copy carries only in-frame clones and drops some. The sample yields about 160,000 clones, more than 65% seen once. The sequenced material came from PBMCs. These receptors all come from a man over 45 in good health and CMV-seropositive.

The J gene is TRBJ2-7, the V gene TRBV18; maybe TRBD2 (5 bases). The CDR3 runs to 15 residues. The V gene lost 1 base and the J gene lost 2 bases, with 12 bases spanning the gap. CDR1 and CDR2 from the germline V gene are KGHSH and LQKENI. In nucleotides, the CDR3 is TGTGCCAGCTCACCACGGGCGGGCGAGACCTACGAGCAGTACTTC. Encoded protein: CASSPRAGETYEQYF.

The CDR3 loop reads CASSFGGTGGHGTQYF. CDR3 in DNA: TGTGCCAGCAGCTTCGGCGGGACAGGGGGCCACGGGACCCAGTACTTC. The J gene is TRBJ2-5, the V gene TRBV5-6, with TRBD1 matching over 12 bases. J lost 7 bases, V lost 2 bases, and 9 bases had no gene match. Germline V gene sequence: CDR1 SGHDT, CDR2 YYEEEE. The CDR3 length is 16 residues.

This clone was seen only a few times. V and J are TRBV7-9 and TRBJ1-1; 7 bases map to TRBD1. The CDR3 is 12 residues long. After removal of 1 base from V and 10 bases from J, the junction contained 3 bases not matched to a gene. Germline V lookup: CDR1 SEHNR, CDR2 FQNEAQ (reference sequence). The DNA of the CDR3 is TGTGCCAGCAGCTTAGACAGGGGTAGAGCTTTCTTT. Translation: CASSLDRGRAFF.